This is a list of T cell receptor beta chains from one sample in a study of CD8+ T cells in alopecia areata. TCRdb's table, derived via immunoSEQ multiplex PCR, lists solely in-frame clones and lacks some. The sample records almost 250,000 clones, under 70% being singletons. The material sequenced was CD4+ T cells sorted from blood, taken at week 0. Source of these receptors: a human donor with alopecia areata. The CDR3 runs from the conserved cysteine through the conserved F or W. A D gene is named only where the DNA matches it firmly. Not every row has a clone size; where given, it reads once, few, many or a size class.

cdr3_nt: TGTGCCAGCAGCCCCGGGACGCCGATCTATGGCTACACCTTC
cdr3_aa: CASSPGTPIYGYTF
j_call: TRBJ1-2
clone_size: -
v_call: TRBV7-9
d_call: -

cdr3_nt: TGTGCCTGGAGTCTCGGCCGGGACGGAGTTAATTCACCCCTCCACTTT
cdr3_aa: CAWSLGRDGVNSPLHF
j_call: TRBJ1-6
clone_size: -
v_call: TRBV30
d_call: -

cdr3_nt: TGCGCCAGCAGTGCTTTCTCTAGCGGGGGTTACTTTCCGTTCTTC
cdr3_aa: CASSAFSSGGYFPFF
j_call: TRBJ2-1
clone_size: -
v_call: TRBV5-1
d_call: TRBD2

cdr3_nt: TGTGCCAGCAGCGGGGACGGACGAGAGACCCAGTACTTC
cdr3_aa: CASSGDGRETQYF
j_call: TRBJ2-5
clone_size: once
v_call: TRBV9
d_call: -

cdr3_nt: TGTGCCAGCAGAAGCAACGGAGGACAAGAGACCCAGTACTTC
cdr3_aa: CASRSNGGQETQYF
j_call: TRBJ2-5
clone_size: -
v_call: TRBV6-5
d_call: -

cdr3_nt: TGTGCCAGCAGCCTACTTCACTCGCAGAGCCCCCAAGAGACCCAGTACTTC
cdr3_aa: CASSLLHSQSPQETQYF
j_call: TRBJ2-5
clone_size: -
v_call: TRBV7-8
d_call: -

cdr3_nt: TGTGCCAGCAGCTCTAGACTAGCGGGGGGCCTCGAGACCCAGTACTTC
cdr3_aa: CASSSRLAGGLETQYF
j_call: TRBJ2-5
clone_size: -
v_call: TRBV5-6
d_call: TRBD2

cdr3_nt: TGTGCCAGCAGCTTATCCCTGAGACAGGGCCGACCCTACGAGCAGTACTTC
cdr3_aa: CASSLSLRQGRPYEQYF
j_call: TRBJ2-7
clone_size: -
v_call: TRBV7-8
d_call: TRBD1

cdr3_nt: TGTGCCAGCGCGACAGGTCTCCCCCCGGGTACGCAGTATTTT
cdr3_aa: CASATGLPPGTQYF
j_call: TRBJ2-3
clone_size: few
v_call: TRBV6-5
d_call: -

cdr3_nt: TGTGCCAGTAGTTTGAGCGGGGGGTTCTCAGATACGCAGTATTTT
cdr3_aa: CASSLSGGFSDTQYF
j_call: TRBJ2-3
clone_size: many
v_call: TRBV19
d_call: TRBD2

cdr3_nt: TGTGCCTGGAGTGTAGGGACCCTTCAGCCCCAGCATTTT
cdr3_aa: CAWSVGTLQPQHF
j_call: TRBJ1-5
clone_size: -
v_call: TRBV30
d_call: -

cdr3_nt: TGTGCCTGGAGTGCAGGGGGAGATCAGCCCCAGCATTTT
cdr3_aa: CAWSAGGDQPQHF
j_call: TRBJ1-5
clone_size: few
v_call: TRBV30
d_call: TRBD1

cdr3_nt: TGCAGCGCCCCCGGGTTTGGGACAGATACGCAGTATTTT
cdr3_aa: CSAPGFGTDTQYF
j_call: TRBJ2-3
clone_size: -
v_call: TRBV29-1
d_call: -

cdr3_nt: TGCAGCACAGGACAGGGGGTATCAGCAAACTATGGCTACACCTTC
cdr3_aa: CSTGQGVSANYGYTF
j_call: TRBJ1-2
clone_size: -
v_call: TRBV29-1
d_call: TRBD1

cdr3_nt: TGTGCCGCTCTACCATTGGCAGGACAAGAGACCCAGTACTTC
cdr3_aa: CAALPLAGQETQYF
j_call: TRBJ2-5
clone_size: -
v_call: TRBV30
d_call: -

cdr3_nt: TGTGCCAGCAGCGTAGATGTGGAGTCACCCCTCCACTTT
cdr3_aa: CASSVDVESPLHF
j_call: TRBJ1-6
clone_size: -
v_call: TRBV9
d_call: -

cdr3_nt: TGTGCCAGCAGTGTGACAGGGGGCCGAGAGACCCAGTACTTC
cdr3_aa: CASSVTGGRETQYF
j_call: TRBJ2-5
clone_size: -
v_call: TRBV6-1
d_call: TRBD1

cdr3_nt: TGTGCCAGCTCACCAACAGGGCGAACCTACGAGCAGTACTTC
cdr3_aa: CASSPTGRTYEQYF
j_call: TRBJ2-7
clone_size: few
v_call: TRBV18
d_call: -

cdr3_nt: TGTGCCTGGATGGGGCAGCGCCAAGAGACCCAGTACTTC
cdr3_aa: CAWMGQRQETQYF
j_call: TRBJ2-5
clone_size: -
v_call: TRBV30
d_call: -

cdr3_nt: TGTGCCTGGAGTCGGGACACCGGGTACCCCACAGATACGCAGTATTTT
cdr3_aa: CAWSRDTGYPTDTQYF
j_call: TRBJ2-3
clone_size: -
v_call: TRBV30
d_call: -

cdr3_nt: TGCGCCAGCAGCTCAACGACCCAGGCACTAAACTATGGCTACACCTTC
cdr3_aa: CASSSTTQALNYGYTF
j_call: TRBJ1-2
clone_size: few
v_call: TRBV4-3
d_call: -

cdr3_nt: TGTGCCAGCTCTGAAGGGAAACGGGATTCACCCCTCCACTTT
cdr3_aa: CASSEGKRDSPLHF
j_call: TRBJ1-6
clone_size: -
v_call: TRBV18
d_call: -

cdr3_nt: TGCGCCAGCAGCCAAGGGGCTGGACAGAACTATGGCTACACCTTC
cdr3_aa: CASSQGAGQNYGYTF
j_call: TRBJ1-2
clone_size: few
v_call: TRBV4-1
d_call: -

cdr3_nt: TGTGCCAGCAGCTTAAGGGCAGAGGTTCTTTATGGCTACACCTTC
cdr3_aa: CASSLRAEVLYGYTF
j_call: TRBJ1-2
clone_size: -
v_call: TRBV7-8
d_call: -

cdr3_nt: TGTGCCAGCACCGACAGGGCCAACTACGAGCAGTACTTC
cdr3_aa: CASTDRANYEQYF
j_call: TRBJ2-7
clone_size: -
v_call: TRBV25-1
d_call: TRBD1

cdr3_nt: TGCGCCAGCAGCTTCCAGTCCGGGACAGTTAATGAAAAACTGTTTTTT
cdr3_aa: CASSFQSGTVNEKLFF
j_call: TRBJ1-4
clone_size: -
v_call: TRBV5-1
d_call: TRBD1

cdr3_nt: TGTGCCAGCACCCTTAGGGGTGGGGGCTACACCTTC
cdr3_aa: CASTLRGGGYTF
j_call: TRBJ1-2
clone_size: -
v_call: TRBV6-5
d_call: -

cdr3_nt: TGCGCCAGCAGCCCCCCTATCGGGGGGGAAAACGAGCAGTACTTC
cdr3_aa: CASSPPIGGENEQYF
j_call: TRBJ2-7
clone_size: -
v_call: TRBV4-3
d_call: TRBD2

cdr3_nt: TGTGCCAGCAGTGAAGCCCCTGGGGCAAGCGGCGCTGAAGCTTTCTTT
cdr3_aa: CASSEAPGASGAEAFF
j_call: TRBJ1-1
clone_size: -
v_call: TRBV6-1
d_call: -

cdr3_nt: TGCAGCGTGAAGACGCATCCCACTGAAGCTTTCTTT
cdr3_aa: CSVKTHPTEAFF
j_call: TRBJ1-1
clone_size: -
v_call: TRBV29-1
d_call: -

cdr3_nt: TGCGCCAGCAGCTTGGCTAGCGGGGGGAATGAGCAGTTCTTC
cdr3_aa: CASSLASGGNEQFF
j_call: TRBJ2-1
clone_size: -
v_call: TRBV5-1
d_call: TRBD2

cdr3_nt: TGCAGCGTTGAAGCGGTCTTGGACGGAAGCTCCTTC
cdr3_aa: CSVEAVLDGSSF
j_call: TRBJ1-2
clone_size: -
v_call: TRBV29-1
d_call: -

cdr3_nt: TGTGCCTGGAGCGATAACACTGAAGCTTTCTTT
cdr3_aa: CAWSDNTEAFF
j_call: TRBJ1-1
clone_size: -
v_call: TRBV30
d_call: -

cdr3_nt: TGTGCCAGCAGCGTAGATGGACCCTCCGGGGAGACCCAGTACTTC
cdr3_aa: CASSVDGPSGETQYF
j_call: TRBJ2-5
clone_size: -
v_call: TRBV9
d_call: -

cdr3_nt: TGTGCCAGCAGTGAGACAGGGCGGGAAGCTTTCTTT
cdr3_aa: CASSETGREAFF
j_call: TRBJ1-1
clone_size: -
v_call: TRBV6-1
d_call: TRBD1

cdr3_nt: TGTGCCTGGAGTGTAATGCGGGTGGAGACCCAGTACTTC
cdr3_aa: CAWSVMRVETQYF
j_call: TRBJ2-5
clone_size: once
v_call: TRBV30
d_call: -

cdr3_nt: TGTGCCAGCAGCGTAGGGCAAAGCACCGGGGAGCTGTTTTTT
cdr3_aa: CASSVGQSTGELFF
j_call: TRBJ2-2
clone_size: -
v_call: TRBV9
d_call: -

cdr3_nt: TGTGCCTGGAGTACCTGGACCACCACTGCCCCCAATTGGAATTCACCCCTCCACTTT
cdr3_aa: CAWSTWTTTAPNWNSPLHF
j_call: TRBJ1-6
clone_size: -
v_call: TRBV30
d_call: -

cdr3_nt: TGTGCCAGCAGCCGAAAAACGATACTGCTCTACAATGAGCAGTTCTTC
cdr3_aa: CASSRKTILLYNEQFF
j_call: TRBJ2-1
clone_size: -
v_call: TRBV7-9
d_call: -

cdr3_nt: TGCAGTGCTAAACAGGGAGAAAGCGCTTTCTTT
cdr3_aa: CSAKQGESAFF
j_call: TRBJ1-1
clone_size: few
v_call: TRBV20-1
d_call: -

cdr3_nt: TGCGCCAGCAGCTTGGACGGTCTCTACGAGCAGTACTTC
cdr3_aa: CASSLDGLYEQYF
j_call: TRBJ2-7
clone_size: few
v_call: TRBV5-1
d_call: -

cdr3_nt: TGTGCCAGCAGCCCCCTGGGTCTCCGAGATGCGACCCAGTACTTC
cdr3_aa: CASSPLGLRDATQYF
j_call: TRBJ2-5
clone_size: -
v_call: TRBV11-2
d_call: -

cdr3_nt: TGCAGCGTTGACGGGACAGGCGTTGGCGGGGAGCTGTTTTTT
cdr3_aa: CSVDGTGVGGELFF
j_call: TRBJ2-2
clone_size: -
v_call: TRBV29-1
d_call: TRBD1

cdr3_nt: TGCAGCACGGGACTAGGCCCCAATGAGCAGTTCTTC
cdr3_aa: CSTGLGPNEQFF
j_call: TRBJ2-1
clone_size: -
v_call: TRBV29-1
d_call: TRBD2

cdr3_nt: TGCAGCGTAGGCAGGGCCAACGAGCAGTACTTC
cdr3_aa: CSVGRANEQYF
j_call: TRBJ2-7
clone_size: -
v_call: TRBV29-1
d_call: -

cdr3_nt: TGTGCCAGCAGCGTAGACGGCAGGACCGAATTT
cdr3_aa: CASSVDGRTEF
j_call: TRBJ1-1
clone_size: -
v_call: TRBV9
d_call: -

cdr3_nt: TGCAGCGTCGCTGGAACCTACAGGAACACTGAAGCTTTCTTT
cdr3_aa: CSVAGTYRNTEAFF
j_call: TRBJ1-1
clone_size: few
v_call: TRBV29-1
d_call: -

cdr3_nt: TGTGCCAGCAGCGTAGGGATTACTGGGGCCAACGTCCTGACTTTC
cdr3_aa: CASSVGITGANVLTF
j_call: TRBJ2-6
clone_size: -
v_call: TRBV9
d_call: -

cdr3_nt: TGCAGCGTTGGTGCAGGAACCTACGGGGGTGGCTACACCTTC
cdr3_aa: CSVGAGTYGGGYTF
j_call: TRBJ1-2
clone_size: -
v_call: TRBV29-1
d_call: -

cdr3_nt: TGTGCCAGCAGTTACTCGCAGGACTATGGCTACACCTTC
cdr3_aa: CASSYSQDYGYTF
j_call: TRBJ1-2
clone_size: once
v_call: TRBV6-5
d_call: -

cdr3_nt: TGCAGCGTCACCATAACCGCTGAAGCTTTCTTT
cdr3_aa: CSVTITAEAFF
j_call: TRBJ1-1
clone_size: few
v_call: TRBV29-1
d_call: -